The TCR beta chain under discussion was sequenced for a study of T cells after yellow fever vaccination (dated by TCRdb to between 2017 and 2020). In the study overall: Libraries from fractions with low cell numbers were prepared with the SMART-Seq v4 Ultra Low Input RNA kit. To follow T-cell clones before and after both primary and booster YFV17D yellow fever vaccination, bulk TCR alpha and beta repertoires underwent longitudinal sequencing. The cohort comprised two healthy male donors, one aged 18 to 30 and one aged 30 to 40 years. Bulk PBMC replicates and cell subsets were isolated from blood drawn at multiple timepoints before and after both primary and secondary immunization.

V is shortened by 10 bases, J by 5 bases, and the region joining them spans 12 bases. Sequences SGHTA (CDR1) and FQGNSA (CDR2) are obtained from the germline V gene. Inclusive of the bounding cysteine and phenylalanine, the CDR3 is 11 residues long. The DNA shown is the 33-base CDR3, in frame from base 1. For this clonotype: Its binding antigen is unknown. Base qualities are not at hand, and no much larger clone is one base apart.

TCR cDNA was synthesized by 5'RACE template switching, which introduced a universal primer site and unique molecular identifiers. Priming for cDNA synthesis came from both the TCR alpha and TCR beta constant segments. Library amplification used two PCR steps, and the second PCR step added sample barcodes and sequencing adapters. Sequencing of libraries was done on Illumina HiSeq 2500 (2x100 bp) or NovaSeq (2x150 bp). In the original analysis: Demultiplexing of reads and collapsing into UMI consensus sequences were performed with MIGEC, and V(D)J alignment was carried out with MiXCR. Clonotypes responding to the vaccine were identified with edgeR on replicate PBMC samples, with the criteria of FDR below 0.01 and a log2 fold change above 5 up to day 15. CD4 or CD8 identity was assigned to each bulk clonotype according to whether the clonotype was present at higher abundance in the sequenced CD4 repertoire or the sequenced CD8 repertoire. Starting from the raw public reads, TCRdb applied fastp trimming at Q25, assembled clones with MiXCR and retained in-frame beta chains. When rows share a CDR3 protein, they turn into one entry using the most common DNA and genes. The V and J calls follow TCRdb's processing rather than the paper's. This sample has about 360,000 distinct CDR3 sequences in its table, and around 6.5% of those were observed once. Together, the top ten hold 15% of the sample.

General conclusions and limits of the study: A small fraction of clonotypes showed up in both the CD4 and CD8 compartments, probably as a result of convergent recombination. Compared with the primary T-cell response, the secondary T-cell response was faster but weaker, reaching its peak on day 5 rather than on day 15. Most clones expanded after primary vaccination (96% of CD4 and about 85% of CD8) were re-detected after the booster, suggesting that broad memory maintenance occurred. The study included only a couple of donors, which limits how far the findings can be generalized. Computational filtering was needed because FACS-sorted repertoires could contain abundant contaminating clonotypes from the bulk population.

The sample's treatment or condition label is to be understood as: live attenuated yellow fever vaccine strain. At each blood-draw timepoint, two biological replicates of bulk PBMCs were collected. PBMCs were isolated from peripheral blood using a standard Ficoll-Paque protocol. TriZol was used to extract RNA from bulk PBMCs, from CD4 and CD8 fractions, and from dextramer-positive and dextramer-negative fractions. Sequences were derived from PBMCs, sampled 5 days after the yellow fever booster vaccination. The clonotype originates from a man under 40 who received the YFV17D yellow fever vaccine. Recombination connected TRBV7-2 to TRBJ2-7, with the D gene too uncertain to name. This receptor has the CDR3 CAISLFDEQYF. The nucleotides read TGTGCCATCAGTTTATTCGACGAGCAGTACTTC.